A single sample is the source of the 15 T cell receptor beta chains below, sequenced in a study of early T cells in non-severe SARS-CoV-2 infection. TCRdb reprocessed the 5' RACE reads via MiXCR and lists one record per CDR3 protein. The sample lists around 57,000 distinct CDR3 sequences; 11% were seen once. The specimen was whole blood. These receptors were collected from an adult who was a healthcare worker with PCR-confirmed SARS-CoV-2 infection or an uninfected control (not recorded which).

The CDR3: CASSPGVAYQPQHF. The CDR3 DNA reads TGTGCCAGCTCACCCGGGGTTGCATACCAGCCCCAGCATTTT. The chain employs TRBV18 and TRBJ1-5; D is unclear. Germline V CDR1 and CDR2: KGHSH, LQKENI. There are 14 residues in the CDR3. The V gene lost 3 bases and the J gene lost 7 bases, with 13 bases spanning the gap.

The table lists this clonotype with many counts. The chain uses TRBV7-2 and TRBJ2-7; D call uncertain. Germline-derived CDR1 and CDR2 are SGHTA and FQGNSA. This CDR3 has 15 residues. V gave up 5 bases and J gave up 2 bases, with 16 bases separating them. The CDR3 sequence is CASSLPRSTTYEQYF. CDR3 sequence (DNA): TGTGCCAGCAGCCTTCCCCGGTCAACGACCTACGAGCAGTACTTC.

This clonotype was seen repeatedly, ten times or more. The V gene is TRBV4-1, the J gene TRBJ2-7; D is perhaps TRBD2 (5 bases). Trimming cost V 3 bases and J 0 bases, with 12 bases left between them. Germline V gives CDR1 MGHRA, CDR2 YSYEKL. The CDR3 extends over 15 amino acids. In DNA form, the CDR3 reads TGCGCCAGCAGCCATGAGATACGGGACTCCTACGAGCAGTACTTC. It is translated as CASSHEIRDSYEQYF.

Ten or more counts support this clonotype. A junction boundary mismatches the germline segment, possibly from a read error. J is TRBJ2-4 and V is TRBV7-7; 12 nucleotides agree with TRBD1. Germline V gives CDR1 SSHAT, CDR2 FNYEAQ (reference sequence). This CDR3 spans 18 amino acids. The CDR3 sequence: CASSPSWDRGLAKNIQYF. CDR3 nucleotide sequence: TGTGCTAGCAGCCCATCGTGGGACAGGGGGCTAGCCAAAAACATTCAGTACTTC.

The chain is built from TRBV5-1 and TRBJ1-6, with a weak D call TRBD1 (6 bases). Germline CDR1 and CDR2: SGHRS and YFSETQ. This CDR3 comprises 13 residues. The V and J ends lost 9 bases and 6 bases respectively, with 13 bases between them. The CDR3 DNA follows: TGCGCCACCCGGACAGAAACTAATTCACCCCTCCACTTT. Translating gives CATRTETNSPLHF. The complete variable domain, with remaining parts taken from reference TRBV5-1 and TRBJ1-6, reads KAGVTQTPRYLIKTRGQQVTLSCSPISGHRSVSWYQQTPGQGLQFLFEYFSETQRNKGNFPGRFSGRQFSNSRSEMNVSTLELGDSALYLCATRTETNSPLHFGNGTRLTVT.

The chain employs TRBV4-1 and TRBJ1-4; the D is unclear. Per germline, CDR1 MGHRA and CDR2 YSYEKL. V lost 1 base and J lost 8, with 11 bases in between. CDR3 size: 14 residues. CDR3 nucleotides: TGCGCCAGCAGCCAAGTAAACAGTGGGGAAAAACTGTTTTTT. It yields the protein CASSQVNSGEKLFF.

This clonotype was recorded a few times. J is TRBJ1-2 and V is TRBV7-8; D is undetermined. The CDR3 loop spans 12 amino acids. V gave up 4 bases and J gave up 6 bases, with 9 bases separating them. From germline, CDR1 is SGHVS and CDR2 FQNEAQ. In DNA, the CDR3 is TGTGCCAGCAGCTCCTGGGGAAATGGCTACACCTTC. Residues: CASSSWGNGYTF. The complete variable domain, with remaining parts taken from reference TRBV7-8 and TRBJ1-2, reads GAGVSQSPRYKVAKRGQDVALRCDPISGHVSLFWYQQALGQGPEFLTYFQNEAQLDKSGLPSDRFFAERPEGSVSTLKIQRTQQEDSAVYLCASSSWGNGYTFGSGTRLTVV.

This clonotype was picked up a small number of times. The J gene is TRBJ2-7, the V gene TRBV2; D gene ambiguous. This CDR3 has 12 residues. Germline V CDR1 and CDR2: SNHLY, FYNNEI. V was shortened by 6 bases and J by 3 bases, with 9 bases between the two germline ends. The DNA for the CDR3 is TGTGCCAGCAGCCAGGACGGCTACGAGCAGTACTTC. Its translation: CASSQDGYEQYF.

The CDR3 nucleotides are TGTGCCAGCAGGTACAGTGGGAACACTGAAGCTTTCTTT. Protein product: CASRYSGNTEAFF. The J gene is TRBJ1-1, the V gene TRBV6-5, with unresolved D. This CDR3 spans 13 amino acids. CDR1 and CDR2 (germline): MNHEY, SVGAGI. V lost 6 bases and J 1 base, leaving 9 bases between the germline ends.

This clonotype was counted between two and nine times. The chain is built from TRBV6-1 and TRBJ1-2; 10 bases are a match to TRBD1. Germline CDR1 reads MNHNS; CDR2 reads SASEGT. The CDR3 sequence is 13 residues long. After removal of 4 bases from V and 6 bases from J, the junction contained 2 bases not matched to a gene. CDR3 sequence reads: CASSVGTGDGYTF. The CDR3 DNA is TGTGCCAGCAGTGTAGGGACAGGGGATGGCTACACCTTC.

Ten or more counts support this clonotype. The V call is TRBV20-1, the J call TRBJ2-7; a weak D match, TRBD2 (5 bases). Trimming took 3 bases from V and 6 from J, leaving 12 bases between them. Germline CDR1 is DFQATT and CDR2 is SNEGSKA (reference sequence). This CDR3 contains 12 residues. This chain's CDR3 is CSASGIPGEQYF. As DNA, the CDR3 is TGCAGTGCTAGCGGGATCCCTGGCGAGCAGTACTTC.

This clonotype appeared many times. The chain employs TRBV24-1 and TRBJ2-7; D remains ambiguous. This CDR3 region has 10 residues. Germline V gene sequence: CDR1 KGHDR, CDR2 SFDVKD. The ends were cut back, 9 bases at V and 3 bases at J, with 5 bases in the middle. CDR3 protein: CATFDYEQYF. The CDR3 coding sequence is TGTGCCACCTTTGACTACGAGCAGTACTTC.

This clonotype was found many times. This chain links TRBV3-1 with TRBJ2-5; 12 nucleotides align to TRBD2. J gave up 1 base and V 4 bases, and 4 bases lay outside the gene matches. The germline V gene encodes CDR1 LGHDT and CDR2 YNNKEL (reference sequence). The CDR3 totals 16 residues. CDR3 in amino acids: CASSLGLAGRQETQYF. The CDR3 DNA reads TGTGCCAGCAGCCTGGGACTAGCGGGTCGCCAAGAGACCCAGTACTTC.

This clonotype came up a few times. V gene TRBV28 combines with J gene TRBJ2-7; no definite D call. The CDR3 extends over 10 amino acids. The ends were cut back, 10 bases at V and 7 bases at J, with 11 bases in the middle. Germline loops: CDR1 MDHEN, CDR2 SYDVKM. The CDR3 loop is CATNRREQYF. In DNA, the CDR3 is TGTGCCACCAACCGTCGGGAGCAGTACTTC.

This clonotype was counted ten times or more. The J gene is TRBJ2-3, the V gene TRBV7-2; D gene unclear. Trimming cost V 1 base and J 5 bases, with 7 bases left between them. The CDR3 consists of 13 residues. Looked up from germline, CDR1 is SGHTA and CDR2 is FQGNSA. CDR3 bases: TGTGCCAGCAGCTTAGGCTGGGGAGATACGCAGTATTTT. Translation: CASSLGWGDTQYF. The full variable domain, rest sourced from reference TRBV7-2 and TRBJ2-3, is GAGVSQSPSNKVTEKGKDVELRCDPISGHTALYWYRQSLGQGLEFLIYFQGNSAPDKSGLPSDRFSAERTGGSVSTLTIQRTQQEDSAVYLCASSLGWGDTQYFGPGTRLTVL.